This T cell receptor beta chain was captured by sequencing in a study of monozygotic twins with inflammatory bowel disease. Overall study results and limits: Twins with IBD were found to have lower TCRbeta diversity (inverse Simpson) than healthy co-twins. People with IBD had fewer clonotypes in common with others than healthy twins did, especially with disease activity.

On this clonotype: The antigen remains unidentified.

Template switching introduced UMIs that contain a 6-nucleotide sample barcode. Both TCRalpha and TCRbeta cDNA were subjected to two nested PCRs lasting around 15 and 10 cycles. TCRdb reprocessed the 5' RACE reads; each CDR3 protein has one entry and no DNA is given. This sample's clone table lists over 350,000 distinct CDR3 sequences. Per germline, CDR1 SGDLS and CDR2 YYNGEE. The CDR3 spans 14 residues. Sequencing was done on a sample of blood. The source of this sequence is a human donor with ulcerative colitis or Crohn's disease, or a healthy co-twin of an affected twin (not recorded which). The chain uses TRBV9 and TRBJ1-1; there is no DNA to check the TCRdb D call of TRBD1. The CDR3 spells CASSVVQGDTEAFF.